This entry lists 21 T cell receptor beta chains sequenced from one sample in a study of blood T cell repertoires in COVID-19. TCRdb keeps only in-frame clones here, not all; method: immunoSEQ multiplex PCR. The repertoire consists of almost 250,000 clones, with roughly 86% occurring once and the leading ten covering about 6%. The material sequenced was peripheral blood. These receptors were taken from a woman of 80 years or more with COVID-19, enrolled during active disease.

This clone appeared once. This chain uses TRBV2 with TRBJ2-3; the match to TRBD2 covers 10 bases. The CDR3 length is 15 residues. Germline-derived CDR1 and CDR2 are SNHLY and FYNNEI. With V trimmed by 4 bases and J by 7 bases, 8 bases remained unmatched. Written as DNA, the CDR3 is TGTGCCAGCAGTGTGAGCGGGGGGGCCGTAAATACGCAGTATTTT. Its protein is CASSVSGGAVNTQYF.

The CDR3 reads CASSGTGGDYGYTF. CDR3 nucleotide sequence: TGCGCCAGCAGCGGGACAGGGGGCGACTATGGCTACACCTTC. This chain links TRBV5-1 with TRBJ1-2; TRBD1 matches 12 bases. This CDR3 is built from 14 residues. V shed 4 bases and J 3 bases; nucleotides not matched to a gene: 1. The germline V gene has CDR1 SGHRS and CDR2 YFSETQ.

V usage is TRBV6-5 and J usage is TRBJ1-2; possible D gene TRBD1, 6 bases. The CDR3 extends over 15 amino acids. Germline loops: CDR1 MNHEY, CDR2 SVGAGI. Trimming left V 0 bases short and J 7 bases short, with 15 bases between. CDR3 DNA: TGTGCCAGCAGTTACTCCTGGGACAAGGAAAGTGGCTACACCTTC. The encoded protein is CASSYSWDKESGYTF.

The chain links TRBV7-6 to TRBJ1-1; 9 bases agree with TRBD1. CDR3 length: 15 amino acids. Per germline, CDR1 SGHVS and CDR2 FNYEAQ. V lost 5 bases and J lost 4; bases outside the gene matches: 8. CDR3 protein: CASSPPGTGSTEAFF. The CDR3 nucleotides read TGTGCCAGCAGCCCGCCCGGGACAGGGAGCACTGAAGCTTTCTTT. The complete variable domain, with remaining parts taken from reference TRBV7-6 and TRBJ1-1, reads GAGVSQSPRYKVTKRGQDVALRCDPISGHVSLYWYRQALGQGPEFLTYFNYEAQQDKSGLPNDRFSAERPEGSISTLTIQRTEQRDSAMYRCASSPPGTGSTEAFFGQGTRLTVV.

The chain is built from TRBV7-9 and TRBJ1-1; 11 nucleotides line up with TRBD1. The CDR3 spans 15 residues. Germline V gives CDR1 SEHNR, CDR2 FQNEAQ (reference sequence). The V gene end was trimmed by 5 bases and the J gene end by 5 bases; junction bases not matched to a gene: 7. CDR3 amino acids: CASSPGQGAWTEAFF. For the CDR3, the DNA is TGTGCCAGCAGCCCTGGACAGGGGGCTTGGACTGAAGCTTTCTTT.

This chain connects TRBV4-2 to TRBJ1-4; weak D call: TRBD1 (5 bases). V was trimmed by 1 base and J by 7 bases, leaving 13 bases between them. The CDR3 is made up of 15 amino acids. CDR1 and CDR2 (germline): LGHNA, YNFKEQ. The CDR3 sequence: CASSQAGTAVEKLFF. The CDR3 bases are TGTGCCAGCAGCCAAGCCGGGACTGCCGTTGAAAAACTGTTTTTT.

The CDR3 bases are TGTGCCAGCAGTCTCGGGACTAACCCCGGGGAGCTGTTTTTT. This gives the protein CASSLGTNPGELFF. The V gene is TRBV6-5, the J gene TRBJ2-2, with 7 bases fitting TRBD2. V shed 5 bases and J 6 bases; nucleotides not matched to a gene: 6. The CDR3 totals 14 residues. Germline V gene sequence: CDR1 MNHEY, CDR2 SVGAGI.

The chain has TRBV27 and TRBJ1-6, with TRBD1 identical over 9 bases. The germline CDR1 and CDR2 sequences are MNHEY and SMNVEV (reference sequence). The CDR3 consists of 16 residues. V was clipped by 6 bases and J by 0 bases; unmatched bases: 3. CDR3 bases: TGTGCCAGCAGGGGGACAGGGAGCTCCTATAATTCACCCCTCCACTTT. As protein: CASRGTGSSYNSPLHF.

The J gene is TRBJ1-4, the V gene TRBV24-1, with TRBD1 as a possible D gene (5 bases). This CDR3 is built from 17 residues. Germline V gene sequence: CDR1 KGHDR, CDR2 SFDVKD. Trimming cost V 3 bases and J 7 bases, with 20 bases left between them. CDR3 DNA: TGTGCCACCAGTGATACGCGGGACGGACTCGGGGGTGAAAAACTGTTTTTT. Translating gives CATSDTRDGLGGEKLFF.

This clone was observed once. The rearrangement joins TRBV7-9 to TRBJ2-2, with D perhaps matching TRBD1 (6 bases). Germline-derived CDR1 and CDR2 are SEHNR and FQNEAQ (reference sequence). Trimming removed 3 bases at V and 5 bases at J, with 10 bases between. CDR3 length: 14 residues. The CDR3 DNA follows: TGTGCCAGCAGCTTGTGGACAGATACCGGGGAGCTGTTTTTT. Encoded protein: CASSLWTDTGELFF.

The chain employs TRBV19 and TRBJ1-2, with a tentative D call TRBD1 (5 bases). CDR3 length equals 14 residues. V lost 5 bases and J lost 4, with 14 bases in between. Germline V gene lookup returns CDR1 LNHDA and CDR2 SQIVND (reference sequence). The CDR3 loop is CASSLAGELYGYTF. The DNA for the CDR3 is TGTGCCAGTAGTCTAGCGGGGGAGCTCTATGGCTACACCTTC. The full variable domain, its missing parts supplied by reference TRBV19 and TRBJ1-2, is DGGITQSPKYLFRKEGQNVTLSCEQNLNHDAMYWYRQDPGQGLRLIYYSQIVNDFQKGDIAEGYSVSREKKESFPLTVTSAQKNPTAFYLCASSLAGELYGYTFGSGTRLTVV.

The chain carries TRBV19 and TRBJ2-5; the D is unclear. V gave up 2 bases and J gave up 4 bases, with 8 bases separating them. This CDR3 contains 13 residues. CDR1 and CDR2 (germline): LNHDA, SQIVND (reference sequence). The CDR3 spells CASSIMERETQYF. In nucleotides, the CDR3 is TGTGCCAGTAGTATAATGGAGCGAGAGACCCAGTACTTC.

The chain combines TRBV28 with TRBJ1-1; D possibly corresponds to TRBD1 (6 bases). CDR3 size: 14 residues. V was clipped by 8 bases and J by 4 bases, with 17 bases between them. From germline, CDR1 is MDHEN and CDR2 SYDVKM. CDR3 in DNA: TGTGCCAGCGATTCGGGGGGCGCGGTCACTGAAGCTTTCTTT. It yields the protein CASDSGGAVTEAFF.

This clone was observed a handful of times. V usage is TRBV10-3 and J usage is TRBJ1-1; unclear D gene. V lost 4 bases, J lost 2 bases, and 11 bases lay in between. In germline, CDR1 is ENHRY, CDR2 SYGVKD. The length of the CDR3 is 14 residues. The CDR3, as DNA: TGTGCCATCAGTGCGGGATTGCGCAACACTGAAGCTTTCTTT. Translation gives CAISAGLRNTEAFF.

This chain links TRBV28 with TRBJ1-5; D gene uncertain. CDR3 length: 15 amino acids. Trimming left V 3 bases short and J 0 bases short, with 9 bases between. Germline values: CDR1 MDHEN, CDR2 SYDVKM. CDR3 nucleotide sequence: TGTGCCAGCAGTTTGAGCGGGCTTAGCAATCAGCCCCAGCATTTT. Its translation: CASSLSGLSNQPQHF. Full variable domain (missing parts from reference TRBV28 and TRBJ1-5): DVKVTQSSRYLVKRTGEKVFLECVQDMDHENMFWYRQDPGLGLRLIYFSYDVKMKEKGDIPEGYSVSREKKERFSLILESASTNQTSMYLCASSLSGLSNQPQHFGDGTRLSIL.

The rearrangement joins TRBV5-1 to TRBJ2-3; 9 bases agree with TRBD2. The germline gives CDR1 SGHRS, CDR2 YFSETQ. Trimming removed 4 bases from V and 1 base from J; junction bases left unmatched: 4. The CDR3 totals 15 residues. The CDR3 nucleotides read TGCGCCAGCAGCGGCGGGGGGGCCGGCACAGATACGCAGTATTTT. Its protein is CASSGGGAGTDTQYF.

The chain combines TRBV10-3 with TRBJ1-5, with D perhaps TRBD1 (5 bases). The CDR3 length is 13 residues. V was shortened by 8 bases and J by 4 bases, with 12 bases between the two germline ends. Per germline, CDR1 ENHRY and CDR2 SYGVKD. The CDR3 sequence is CAIGERQNQPQHF. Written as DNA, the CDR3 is TGTGCCATCGGAGAAAGACAGAATCAGCCCCAGCATTTT.

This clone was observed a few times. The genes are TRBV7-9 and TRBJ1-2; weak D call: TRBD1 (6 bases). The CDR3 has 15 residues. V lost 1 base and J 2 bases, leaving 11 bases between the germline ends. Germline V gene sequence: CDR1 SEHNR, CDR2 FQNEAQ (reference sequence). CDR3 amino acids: CASSLGTANNYGYTF. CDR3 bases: TGTGCCAGCAGCTTAGGGACAGCGAACAACTATGGCTACACCTTC.

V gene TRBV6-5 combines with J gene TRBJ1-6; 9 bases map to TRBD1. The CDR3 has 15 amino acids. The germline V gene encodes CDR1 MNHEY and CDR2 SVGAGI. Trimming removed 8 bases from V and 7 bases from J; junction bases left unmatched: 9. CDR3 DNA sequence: TGTGCCAGCCTCCGGTACAGGGGGCAAAATTCACCCCTCCACTTT. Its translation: CASLRYRGQNSPLHF.

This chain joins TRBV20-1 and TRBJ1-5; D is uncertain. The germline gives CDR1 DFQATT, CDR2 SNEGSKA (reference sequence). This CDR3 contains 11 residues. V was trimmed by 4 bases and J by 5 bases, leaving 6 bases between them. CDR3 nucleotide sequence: TGCAGTGCTACTCCGGATCAGCCCCAGCATTTT. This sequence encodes CSATPDQPQHF.

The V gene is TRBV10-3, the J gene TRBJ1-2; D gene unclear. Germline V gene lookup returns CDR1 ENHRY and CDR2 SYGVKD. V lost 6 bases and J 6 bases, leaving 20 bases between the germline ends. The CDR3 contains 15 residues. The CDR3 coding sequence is TGTGCCATCAGACCCTTAGACGGTACTATCAATGGCTACACCTTC. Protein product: CAIRPLDGTINGYTF.